Given below is one TCR beta chain in context. Antigen specificity is unknown. The sample belongs to a study of CD8 T cells in Susac syndrome. The overall study: When their blood was taken, patients with Susac syndrome were therapy-naive, taking corticosteroids, or taking intravenous immunoglobulin alone. Findings and limits, study-wide: There was no clonal expansion in the CD4+ T cell repertoires of Susac syndrome.

A quantity of roughly 0.5 to 1 ug RNA underwent reverse transcription using random hexamers. The method of amplification for TCR beta CDR3 was immunoSEQ multiplex PCR, covering 54 Vbeta and 13 Jbeta. TCRdb re-called the immunoSEQ multiplex PCR reads with MiXCR, one entry per CDR3 protein. The table records over 150,000 distinct CDR3 sequences, roughly 94% of them present only once. The CDR3 has 15 amino acids. Germline V CDR1 and CDR2: MNHEY, SVGAGI. The V segment lost 6 bases and the J segment 6 bases; nucleotides outside the gene matches: 10. The sample taken for sequencing was CD4+ T cells from PBMCs. The chain has TRBV6-5 and TRBJ1-5; 8 bases line up with TRBD1. The TCR comes from a human donor with Susac syndrome. The DNA of the CDR3 is TGTGCCAGCAGAAGAAGACAGGGGTCCATTCAGCCCCAGCATTTT. It encodes CASRRRQGSIQPQHF.